The rows below give T cell receptor beta chains drawn from one sample of a study of blood T cell repertoires in COVID-19. Generated by immunoSEQ multiplex PCR, the TCRdb table keeps only in-frame clones and is missing some. The table records about 190,000 clones, around 79% of them present only once. Sample: peripheral blood. These receptors all come from a woman in her forties or fifties with acute or convalescent COVID-19. CDR3s include the opening cysteine and the closing phenylalanine or tryptophan. The order of the fields is V gene, D gene, J gene, clone size, CDR3 length, CDR3 protein, CDR3 DNA. A D gene is named only where the DNA matches it firmly. A clone size is listed for some rows: how often the clone was seen (once, few, many), or a class if it is expanded.

TRBV7-2	TRBD1	TRBJ2-7	-	12	CASSSRGYEQYF	TGTGCCAGCAGCTCCAGGGGGTACGAGCAGTACTTC
TRBV7-5	-	TRBJ2-7	once	14	CARSRRGKSYEQYF	TGTGCCAGAAGCCGCAGGGGGAAGTCCTACGAGCAGTACTTC
TRBV6-5	TRBD1	TRBJ1-6	-	13	CASSRQGSSPLHF	TGTGCCAGCAGTCGACAGGGGAGTTCACCCCTCCACTTT
TRBV3-1/TRBV3-2	TRBD1	TRBJ1-5	-	16	CASSLGQGTSNQPQHF	TGTGCCAGCAGCCTGGGACAGGGGACCAGCAATCAGCCCCAGCATTTT
TRBV29-1	-	TRBJ2-1	-	12	CSVSSPSNEQFF	TGCAGCGTTTCTAGCCCTTCCAATGAGCAGTTCTTC
TRBV2	TRBD1	TRBJ1-2	-	14	CASTKDRSNYGYTF	TGTGCCAGCACCAAGGACAGGAGTAACTATGGCTACACCTTC
TRBV5-1	TRBD2	TRBJ2-3	-	16	CASSLGAGTSTDTQYF	TGCGCCAGCAGCTTGGGAGCGGGGACTAGCACAGATACGCAGTATTTT
TRBV2	-	TRBJ1-5	-	14	CASRDTQRNQPQHF	TGTGCCAGCCGCGATACCCAGCGAAATCAGCCCCAGCATTTT
TRBV19	-	TRBJ1-2	-	13	CASSRTGNYGYTF	TGTGCCAGTTCACGGACGGGGAACTATGGCTACACCTTC
TRBV18	TRBD1	TRBJ2-5	-	13	CASMDRGIQTQYF	TGTGCCAGTATGGACAGGGGTATTCAGACCCAGTACTTC
TRBV2	TRBD1	TRBJ2-2	-	15	CASRTDRRVPGELFF	TGTGCCAGCAGGACGGACAGGAGAGTCCCCGGGGAGCTGTTTTTT
TRBV18	-	TRBJ1-3	-	14	CASSPSISGNTIYF	TGTGCCAGCTCACCGAGCATCTCTGGAAACACCATATATTTT
TRBV11-3	-	TRBJ2-3	-	15	CASSLTGAGTDTQYF	TGTGCCAGCAGCTTAACGGGAGCCGGAACAGATACGCAGTATTTT
TRBV19	TRBD1	TRBJ2-1	once	14	CASSPTRDRGEQFF	TGTGCCAGTAGTCCAACCCGGGACAGGGGTGAGCAGTTCTTC
TRBV2	-	TRBJ1-2	-	13	CASSELRDFGYTF	TGTGCCAGCAGTGAACTGCGGGACTTTGGCTACACCTTC
TRBV10-2	TRBD2	TRBJ2-3	-	14	CASLSGGAGDTQYF	TGCGCCAGTTTGAGCGGGGGGGCCGGGGATACGCAGTATTTT
TRBV19	TRBD1	TRBJ1-1	-	16	CASSKTGTVLNTEAFF	TGTGCCAGTAGTAAAACCGGGACAGTCTTGAACACTGAAGCTTTCTTT
TRBV4-1	TRBD1	TRBJ2-7	-	16	CASSRGQGPYPYEQYF	TGCGCCAGCAGCCGCGGACAGGGGCCCTATCCCTACGAGCAGTACTTC
TRBV10-1	TRBD1	TRBJ2-7	-	13	CANLDRVSCEQYF	TGCGCCAACCTTGACAGGGTATCATGCGAGCAGTACTTC
TRBV7-2	-	TRBJ1-1	-	16	CASSLRGDIMNTEAFF	TGTGCCAGCAGCCTGCGGGGGGACATAATGAACACTGAAGCTTTCTTT
TRBV29-1	TRBD1	TRBJ1-2	-	16	CSVGTGGELGNYGYTF	TGCAGCGTCGGGACAGGGGGCGAGCTGGGTAACTATGGCTACACCTTC
TRBV19	-	TRBJ1-5	-	13	CASSIDGVQPQHF	TGTGCCAGTAGTATAGACGGGGTTCAGCCCCAGCATTTT
TRBV30	-	TRBJ2-1	-	15	CAWSASRGSYNEQFF	TGTGCCTGGAGTGCATCTAGGGGCTCCTACAATGAGCAGTTCTTC
TRBV11-3	-	TRBJ1-6	-	14	CASSFGQQNSPLHF	TGTGCCAGCAGCTTTGGACAGCAAAATTCACCCCTCCACTTT
TRBV2	-	TRBJ2-7	-	12	CASSLTSYEQYF	TGTGCCAGCAGCCTGACAAGCTACGAGCAGTACTTC
TRBV6-1	TRBD1	TRBJ2-7	-	13	CASSEGQGGEQYF	TGTGCCAGCAGTGAAGGACAGGGCGGCGAGCAGTACTTC
TRBV6-4	-	TRBJ2-5	-	13	CASSRDRGETQYF	TGTGCCAGCAGCCGGGATAGGGGGGAGACCCAGTACTTC
TRBV5-4	-	TRBJ1-1	-	13	CASSLAPYTEAFF	TGTGCCAGCAGCTTGGCCCCTTACACTGAAGCTTTCTTT
TRBV11-2	TRBD2	TRBJ2-1	-	15	CASSLEGSGVGEQFF	TGTGCCAGCAGCTTAGAGGGTAGCGGGGTAGGTGAGCAGTTCTTC
TRBV3-1/TRBV3-2	TRBD1	TRBJ2-7	-	15	CASSPYGTGISEQYF	TGTGCCAGCAGCCCCTACGGGACAGGGATAAGCGAGCAGTACTTC
TRBV30	TRBD2	TRBJ2-7	-	14	CAWSVGLASYEQYF	TGTGCCTGGAGTGTAGGACTAGCCTCCTACGAGCAGTACTTC
TRBV10-3	-	TRBJ1-4	-	14	CAISDAGASEKLFF	TGTGCCATCAGTGATGCGGGGGCCTCTGAAAAACTGTTTTTT
TRBV12-3/TRBV12-4	-	TRBJ1-5	-	12	CASSSGNQPQHF	TGTGCCAGCAGCTCGGGGAATCAGCCCCAGCATTTT
TRBV19	TRBD1	TRBJ1-6	-	14	CASSTTGGNSPLHF	TGTGCCAGTAGTACTACAGGGGGTAATTCACCCCTCCACTTT
TRBV19	-	TRBJ1-1	-	14	CASSIGGWNTEAFF	TGTGCCAGTAGTATAGGGGGCTGGAACACTGAAGCTTTCTTT
TRBV5-1	-	TRBJ1-3	few	13	CASSPDTGNTIYF	TGCGCCAGCAGCCCAGATACTGGAAACACCATATATTTT
TRBV2	-	TRBJ1-2	few	15	CASSDRTALNYGYTF	TGTGCCAGCAGTGACCGGACAGCGCTTAACTATGGCTACACCTTC
TRBV19	-	TRBJ2-2	few	16	CASSEPPGGYTGELFF	TGTGCCAGTAGTGAACCGCCAGGGGGGTACACCGGGGAGCTGTTTTTT
TRBV10-3	TRBD1	TRBJ1-4	-	13	CAIRGQGEEKLFF	TGTGCCATCAGGGGACAGGGAGAAGAAAAACTGTTTTTT
TRBV10-1	-	TRBJ2-5	-	15	CASSESRGWGETQYF	TGCGCCAGCAGTGAGTCGCGGGGCTGGGGAGAGACCCAGTACTTC
TRBV6-6	TRBD2	TRBJ2-1	-	14	CASRNSGTDNEQFF	TGTGCCAGCAGAAACAGCGGGACCGACAATGAGCAGTTCTTC
TRBV12-3/TRBV12-4	-	TRBJ1-1	-	13	CASSSTILFEAFF	TGTGCCAGCAGTTCGACTATTCTATTTGAAGCTTTCTTT
TRBV10-3	TRBD1	TRBJ1-4	-	15	CAISESSGQGEKLFF	TGTGCCATCAGTGAGTCGTCGGGACAGGGCGAAAAACTGTTTTTT
TRBV2	-	TRBJ1-5	few	13	CASRRDSNQPQHF	TGTGCCAGCCGCAGGGATAGCAATCAGCCCCAGCATTTT
TRBV14	-	TRBJ2-3	-	16	CASRKPRGKGTDTQYF	TGTGCCAGCAGAAAGCCCCGGGGGAAGGGAACAGATACGCAGTATTTT
TRBV20-1	TRBD2	TRBJ2-1	-	14	CSASRTSGNNEQFF	TGCAGTGCTAGTAGGACTAGCGGGAACAATGAGCAGTTCTTC
TRBV5-1	TRBD2	TRBJ2-7	few	16	CASSWTSGRFSYEQYF	TGCGCCAGCAGCTGGACTAGCGGGAGATTCTCCTACGAGCAGTACTTC
TRBV24-1	TRBD1	TRBJ2-2	-	17	CATSGHPGQGASGELFF	TGTGCCACCAGTGGCCACCCGGGACAGGGGGCGTCCGGGGAGCTGTTTTTT
TRBV5-5	TRBD2	TRBJ2-2	-	16	CASSLKREGRAGELFF	TGTGCCAGCAGCTTGAAGCGGGAGGGGCGCGCCGGGGAGCTGTTTTTT